These T cell receptor beta chains were read from a single sample in a study of blood T cell repertoires in COVID-19. Produced via immunoSEQ multiplex PCR; TCRdb's table is partial and in-frame only. This table holds over 250,000 clones, approximately 91% found once. Sequences were obtained from peripheral blood. These receptors came from a person aged 18 to 35 with COVID-19, enrolled during active disease. CDR3s include the opening cysteine and the closing phenylalanine or tryptophan. D genes are given only for firm matches. Part of the rows lack a size; the others show once, few, many or a class for expanded clones.

-,TRBV6-5,TRBD1,TRBJ2-7,TGTGCCAGCAGTTACTCCCTCGGACAGGGTTACGAGCAGTACTTC,CASSYSLGQGYEQYF
few,TRBV28,TRBD1,TRBJ2-7,TGTGCCATTACCAGGGGGCGCTTCAACGAGCAGTACTTC,CAITRGRFNEQYF
-,TRBV24-1,-,TRBJ2-7,TGTGCCACCAGTGACGGGTCCTACGAGCAGTACTTC,CATSDGSYEQYF
-,TRBV7-2,-,TRBJ1-4,TGTGCCAGCAGCTTAACAGGCGGGGAAGGCGAAAAACTGTTTTTT,CASSLTGGEGEKLFF
-,TRBV28,TRBD1,TRBJ2-2,TGTGCCAGCAGCCCACAGGGGTCCGGGGAGCTGTTTTTT,CASSPQGSGELFF
-,TRBV6-5,-,TRBJ1-6,TGTGCCAGCAGTTACTCGCGTACAGGGAATTCACCCCTCCACTTT,CASSYSRTGNSPLHF
-,TRBV4-2,-,TRBJ1-1,TGTGCCAGCAGCCAAGATCGGGCAGGGTACACTGAAGCTTTCTTT,CASSQDRAGYTEAFF
-,TRBV19,TRBD2,TRBJ2-1,TGTGCCACTGGCTCACTAGCGGGAGCCAATGAGCAGTTCTTC,CATGSLAGANEQFF
once,TRBV2,-,TRBJ1-6,TGTGCCAGCAGTGAAATGGGCCAGGGCAATTCACCCCTCCACTTT,CASSEMGQGNSPLHF
-,TRBV7-2,-,TRBJ1-1,TGTGCCAGCAGCTTCTCTAGGGGGTCTGAAGCTTTCTTT,CASSFSRGSEAFF
-,TRBV6-1,-,TRBJ1-6,TGTGCCAGCAGTGGCCAGGGGAGCTCCTATAATTCACCCCTCCACTTT,CASSGQGSSYNSPLHF
-,TRBV28,-,TRBJ1-2,TGTGCCAGCACCACGACAGCACTATATGGCTACACCTTC,CASTTTALYGYTF
-,TRBV27,-,TRBJ2-2,TGTGCCAGCAGCCAATGGGGCACTAACACCGGGGAGCTGTTTTTT,CASSQWGTNTGELFF
few,TRBV15,-,TRBJ1-1,TGTGCCACCAGCACTACACTCGGACAGATGAACACTGAAGCTTTCTTT,CATSTTLGQMNTEAFF
-,TRBV5-4,TRBD2,TRBJ2-3,TGTGCCAGCAGCTTGGGACAACTAGGGAGCGGGACTAGGTCGACAGATACGCAGTATTTT,CASSLGQLGSGTRSTDTQYF
-,TRBV11-2,TRBD1,TRBJ1-1,TGTGCCAGCAGCTTACGACAGGGGTGGGACACTGAAGCTTTCTTT,CASSLRQGWDTEAFF
-,TRBV7-3,TRBD2,TRBJ2-3,TGTGCCAGCAGCCCCCGGACTAGCAGTACAGATACGCAGTATTTT,CASSPRTSSTDTQYF
-,TRBV3-1/TRBV3-2,-,TRBJ1-1,TGTGCCAGCAAGGCGGCAACTGAAGCTTTCTTT,CASKAATEAFF
-,TRBV18,-,TRBJ1-3,TGTGCCAGCTCACCACGGGGGCTCACCTCTGGAAACACCATATATTTT,CASSPRGLTSGNTIYF
few,TRBV2,TRBD2,TRBJ2-1,TGTGCCAGCAGGGGACTAGCGGCCTACAATGAGCAGTTCTTC,CASRGLAAYNEQFF
-,TRBV5-4,TRBD2,TRBJ2-7,TGTGCCAGCAGCTCCTCAGGTAGCGGGAGCTGGGAGCAGTACTTC,CASSSSGSGSWEQYF
-,TRBV5-1,-,TRBJ2-5,TGCGCCAGCAGCTTGGACAGTGACGACCTAGAGACCCAGTACTTC,CASSLDSDDLETQYF
-,TRBV6-1,-,TRBJ1-5,TGTGCCAGCAGTGAATCGTTCTTTTCTCAGCCCCAGCATTTT,CASSESFFSQPQHF
-,TRBV9,TRBD2,TRBJ2-1,TGTGCCAGCAGCGTAGGCCCTAGCGGGAGGGTTGGCTCCTACAATGAGCAGTTCTTC,CASSVGPSGRVGSYNEQFF
-,TRBV27,TRBD2,TRBJ2-1,TGTGCCAGCAGTTTAGCGGGAGGGCCTGACAATGAGCAGTTCTTC,CASSLAGGPDNEQFF
-,TRBV7-9,-,TRBJ1-1,TGTGCCAGCATCCAACAGGTGAACACTGAAGCTTTCTTT,CASIQQVNTEAFF
-,TRBV29-1,-,TRBJ1-1,TGCAGCGTTGAGGACAGCCCCGACTTTGAAGCTTTCTTT,CSVEDSPDFEAFF
-,TRBV4-1,TRBD2,TRBJ2-1,TGCGCCAGCAGCCAAGCGCTAGCGGGAGGGCTCTACAATGAGCAGTTCTTC,CASSQALAGGLYNEQFF
-,TRBV27,-,TRBJ1-2,TGTGCCGTCAGGGGTTACTATGGCTACACCTTC,CAVRGYYGYTF
-,TRBV18,TRBD1,TRBJ1-1,TGTGCCAGCTCACCAGGGACAGGGCTGGGCACTGAAGCTTTCTTT,CASSPGTGLGTEAFF
-,TRBV18,TRBD1,TRBJ1-1,TGTGCCAGCTCGCGGGACAGCTACACTGAAGCTTTCTTT,CASSRDSYTEAFF
-,TRBV10-3,TRBD1,TRBJ2-5,TGTGCCATCAGGGGGGACAGGGCAGAGACCCAGTACTTC,CAIRGDRAETQYF